Listed below are T cell receptor beta chains from one sample, sequenced in a study of siplizumab effects on memory and regulatory T cells. This table comes from immunoSEQ multiplex PCR, and its TCRdb copy is limited to in-frame clones, with some not included. The table shows more than 85,000 clones, with 75% to 95% occurring only once. The sequenced sample consisted of CD4+ T cells sorted from blood. These receptors were collected from a human donor in good health. Some clones in this sample may be carry-over from other donors' samples. CDR3s leave out the opening cysteine and the closing phenylalanine or tryptophan. Size values are once, few and many counts, or a class for expanded clones, and some rows have none.

j_gene | v_gene | abundance | CDR3aa
TRBJ2-2 | TRBV4-1 | NA | ASSQEGGSVLGRELF
TRBJ2-1 | TRBV5-1 | NA | ASSFQANEQF
TRBJ2-1 | TRBV5-6 | once | ASSLFTTVSSYNEQF
TRBJ2-4 | TRBV2 | few | ASSAQGSKNIQY
TRBJ1-5 | TRBV28 | NA | ASSPDQGKYQPQH
TRBJ2-5 | TRBV11-3 | NA | ASSPAVGETQY
TRBJ2-1 | TRBV20-1 | NA | SARREWQF
TRBJ2-2 | TRBV7-3 | NA | ASSQQGGANTGELF
TRBJ1-1 | TRBV4-1 | once | ASSQQQGAGTEAF
TRBJ1-4 | TRBV4-1 | NA | ASSHIGQIGETNEKLF
TRBJ2-6 | TRBV19 | NA | ASSWGLSGANVLT
TRBJ2-2 | TRBV15 | NA | ATSRDLEQGSTGELF
TRBJ1-2 | TRBV19 | NA | ASSPQVDYGYT
TRBJ2-7 | TRBV5-1 | NA | ASSLRGLTDRWEQY
TRBJ2-3 | TRBV27 | NA | ASSSRQVSTDTQY
TRBJ1-5 | TRBV7-2 | NA | ASSLKTLGQGSNQPQH
TRBJ1-2 | TRBV4-2 | NA | ASSQGVGNYGYT
TRBJ1-3 | TRBV5-5 | NA | ASRPNTRESSTIY
TRBJ2-3 | TRBV6-1 | once | ASIRTGLETQY
TRBJ2-1 | TRBV5-1 | NA | ASGVIAGSSYNEQF
TRBJ1-2 | TRBV14 | once | ASSYAGPVFLGYT
TRBJ2-5 | TRBV7-7 | NA | ASSLWVDEETQY
TRBJ1-6 | TRBV5-6 | NA | ASSLYQGSSYNSPLH
TRBJ1-5 | TRBV5-1 | NA | ASSSSEGNQPQH
TRBJ2-5 | TRBV25-1 | once | ASGLSGTGGRETQY
TRBJ1-2 | TRBV19 | NA | ATELKSGLGGYT
TRBJ2-7 | TRBV28 | NA | ASSLPRTSGTYEQY
TRBJ2-1 | TRBV30 | NA | AWSLDRLALTDEQF
TRBJ2-7 | TRBV15 | NA | ATSKIRQGAYEQY
TRBJ2-3 | TRBV5-4 | NA | ASSSRAAGDTQY
TRBJ2-7 | TRBV2 | once | ASRPHGESGEQY
TRBJ2-2 | TRBV28 | NA | ASSFVGGVYTGELF
TRBJ1-4 | TRBV5-6 | NA | ASSGTGARGNEKLF
TRBJ2-1 | TRBV20-1 | NA | SAYFNEQF
TRBJ1-3 | TRBV28 | few | ASLGGAGNTIY
TRBJ1-2 | TRBV6-5 | once | ASTPGTNYGYT
TRBJ2-3 | TRBV6-1 | once | ASSVSGGSTDTQY
TRBJ2-5 | TRBV5-4 | NA | ASSSPLAPGQY
TRBJ1-4 | TRBV29-1 | NA | SARDGPNEKLF
TRBJ1-1 | TRBV30 | NA | AWGPLNRGHTEAF
TRBJ2-1 | TRBV5-4 | NA | ASTKSTGYNEQF
TRBJ2-1 | TRBV7-8 | NA | ASSVSRDRPSYNEQF
TRBJ2-6 | TRBV19 | NA | ASSQDSVSGANVLT
TRBJ2-6 | TRBV28 | NA | ASSLNARGLSGANVLT
TRBJ2-7 | TRBV5-1 | NA | ASSLYNAREQY
TRBJ2-5 | TRBV6-5 | NA | ASSTPGPQY
TRBJ1-2 | TRBV6-1 | NA | ASRDGTAYGYT
TRBJ1-6 | TRBV9 | NA | ASSVTQGGNSPLH
TRBJ1-2 | TRBV28 | few | ASTNRAGARKTYGYT
TRBJ1-2 | TRBV7-9 | NA | ASSFGTGGYT
TRBJ2-4 | TRBV5-6 | NA | ASSLVIRGVAKNIQY
TRBJ1-2 | TRBV18 | NA | ASSPGVGSPSYGYT
TRBJ2-1 | TRBV15 | NA | ATSSSGGDENEQF
TRBJ2-5 | TRBV5-4 | NA | ASSLGGDGRARETQY